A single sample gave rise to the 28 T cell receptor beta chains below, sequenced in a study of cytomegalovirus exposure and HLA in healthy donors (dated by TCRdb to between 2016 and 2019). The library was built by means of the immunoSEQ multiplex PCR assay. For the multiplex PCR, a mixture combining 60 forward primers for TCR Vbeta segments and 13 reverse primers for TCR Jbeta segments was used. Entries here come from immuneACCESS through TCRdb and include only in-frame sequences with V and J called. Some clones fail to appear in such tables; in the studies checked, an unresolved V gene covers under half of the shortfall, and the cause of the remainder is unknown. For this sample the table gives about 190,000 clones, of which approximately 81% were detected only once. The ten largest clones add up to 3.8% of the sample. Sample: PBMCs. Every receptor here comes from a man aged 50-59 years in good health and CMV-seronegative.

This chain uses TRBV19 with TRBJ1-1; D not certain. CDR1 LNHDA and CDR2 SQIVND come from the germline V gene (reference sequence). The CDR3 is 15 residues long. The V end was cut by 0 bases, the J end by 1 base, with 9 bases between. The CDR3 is CASSIDRRANTEAFF. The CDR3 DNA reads TGTGCCAGTAGTATAGATCGGAGGGCGAACACTGAAGCTTTCTTT.

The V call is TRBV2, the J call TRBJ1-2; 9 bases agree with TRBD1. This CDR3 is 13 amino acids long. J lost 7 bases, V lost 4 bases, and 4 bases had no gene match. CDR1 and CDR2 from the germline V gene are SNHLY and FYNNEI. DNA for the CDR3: TGTGCCAGCAGTGTGGGACAGGGCCCTGGCTACACCTTC. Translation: CASSVGQGPGYTF.

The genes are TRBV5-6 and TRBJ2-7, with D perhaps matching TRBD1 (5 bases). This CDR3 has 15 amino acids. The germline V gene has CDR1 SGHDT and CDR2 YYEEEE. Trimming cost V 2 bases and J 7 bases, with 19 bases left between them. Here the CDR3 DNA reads TGTGCCAGCAGCTTATTCGGACAATTAGCAGGGGAGCAGTACTTC. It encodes CASSLFGQLAGEQYF.

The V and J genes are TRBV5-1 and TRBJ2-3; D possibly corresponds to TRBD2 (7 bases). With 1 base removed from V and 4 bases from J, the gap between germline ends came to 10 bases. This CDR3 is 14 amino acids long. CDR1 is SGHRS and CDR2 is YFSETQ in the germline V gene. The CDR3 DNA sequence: TGCGCCAGCAGCTTGAGGGGGGGCCCAGATACGCAGTATTTT. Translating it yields CASSLRGGPDTQYF.

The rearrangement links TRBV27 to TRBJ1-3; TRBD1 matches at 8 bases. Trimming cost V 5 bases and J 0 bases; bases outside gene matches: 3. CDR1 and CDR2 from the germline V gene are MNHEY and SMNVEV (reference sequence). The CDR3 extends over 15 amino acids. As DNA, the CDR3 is TGTGCCAGCAGTCGCGGACAGGGCTCTGGAAACACCATATATTTT. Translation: CASSRGQGSGNTIYF.

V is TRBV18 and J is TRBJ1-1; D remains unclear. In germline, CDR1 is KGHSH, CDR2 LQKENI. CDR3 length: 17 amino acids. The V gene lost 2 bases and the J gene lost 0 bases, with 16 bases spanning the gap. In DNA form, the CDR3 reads TGTGCCAGCTCACCAGGGCGCGCCGTTGTCATGAACACTGAAGCTTTCTTT. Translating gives CASSPGRAVVMNTEAFF.

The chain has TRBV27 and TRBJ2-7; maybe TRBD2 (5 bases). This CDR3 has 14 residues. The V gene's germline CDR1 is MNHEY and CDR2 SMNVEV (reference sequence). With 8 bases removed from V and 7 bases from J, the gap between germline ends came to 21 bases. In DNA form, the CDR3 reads TGTGCCAGCGCTCCCGTAGAGGGCGGAGGAGAGCAGTACTTC. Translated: CASAPVEGGGEQYF.

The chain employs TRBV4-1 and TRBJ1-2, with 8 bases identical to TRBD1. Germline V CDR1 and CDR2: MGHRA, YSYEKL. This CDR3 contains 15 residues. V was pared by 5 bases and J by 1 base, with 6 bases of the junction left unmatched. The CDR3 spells CASSLSGGLNYGYTF. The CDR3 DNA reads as TGCGCCAGCAGCTTATCAGGGGGCCTTAACTATGGCTACACCTTC.

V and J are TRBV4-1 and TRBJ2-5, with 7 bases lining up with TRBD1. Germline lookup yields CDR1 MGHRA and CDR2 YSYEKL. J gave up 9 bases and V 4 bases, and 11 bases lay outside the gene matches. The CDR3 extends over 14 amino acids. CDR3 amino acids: CASSRGQAQGAQYF. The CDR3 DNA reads TGCGCCAGCAGCCGAGGACAGGCCCAGGGGGCCCAGTACTTC.

In DNA form, the CDR3 reads TGCGCCAGCCGACAGGGGTCGGAAGCTTTCTTT. This encodes CASRQGSEAFF. The genes are TRBV5-1 and TRBJ1-1; 8 bases are a match to TRBD1. The length of the CDR3 is 11 residues. The V segment lost 7 bases and the J segment 8 bases; nucleotides outside the gene matches: 4. Germline values: CDR1 SGHRS, CDR2 YFSETQ.

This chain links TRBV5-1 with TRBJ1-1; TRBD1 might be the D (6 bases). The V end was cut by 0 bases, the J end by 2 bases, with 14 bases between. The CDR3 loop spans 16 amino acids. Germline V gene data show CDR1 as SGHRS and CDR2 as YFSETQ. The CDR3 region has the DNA TGCGCCAGCAGCTTGGACTCTGCCAGGGGCAACACTGAAGCTTTCTTT. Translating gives CASSLDSARGNTEAFF.

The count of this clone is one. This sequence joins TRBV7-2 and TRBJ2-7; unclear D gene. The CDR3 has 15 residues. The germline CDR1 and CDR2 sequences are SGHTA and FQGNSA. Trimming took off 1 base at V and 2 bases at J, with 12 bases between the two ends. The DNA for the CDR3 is TGTGCCAGCAGCTTAGTGGCTCAGGCCACCTACGAGCAGTACTTC. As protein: CASSLVAQATYEQYF.

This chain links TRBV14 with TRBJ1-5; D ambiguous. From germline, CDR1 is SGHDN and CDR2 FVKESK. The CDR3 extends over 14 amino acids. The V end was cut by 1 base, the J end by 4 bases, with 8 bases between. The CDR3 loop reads CASSQVVRNQPQHF. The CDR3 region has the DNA TGTGCCAGCAGCCAAGTTGTGCGGAATCAGCCCCAGCATTTT.

The CDR3 loop is CAIRPDTTDTQYF. In DNA form, the CDR3 reads TGTGCCATCAGGCCGGACACGACAGATACGCAGTATTTT. The rearrangement uses TRBV10-3 and TRBJ2-3; tentatively, D is TRBD1 (5 bases). Germline V lookup: CDR1 ENHRY, CDR2 SYGVKD. V shed 6 bases and J shed 3 bases, with 10 bases lying between them. The CDR3 is 13 residues long.

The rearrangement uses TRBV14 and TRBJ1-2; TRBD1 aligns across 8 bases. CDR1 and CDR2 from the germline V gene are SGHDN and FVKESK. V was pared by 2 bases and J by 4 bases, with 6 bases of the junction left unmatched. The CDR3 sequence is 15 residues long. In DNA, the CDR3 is TGTGCCAGCAGCCAATTTCCCGGGACAGGCTATGGCTACACCTTC. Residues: CASSQFPGTGYGYTF.

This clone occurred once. DNA for the CDR3: TGCGCCAGCAGCCGGGAGGGGGTTGAAAAACTGTTTTTT. Its protein is CASSREGVEKLFF. This chain connects TRBV5-1 to TRBJ1-4; D possibly corresponds to TRBD1 (6 bases). Trimming stripped 4 bases from V and 7 bases from J, with 11 bases between. CDR1 and CDR2 (germline): SGHRS, YFSETQ. This CDR3 comprises 13 residues.

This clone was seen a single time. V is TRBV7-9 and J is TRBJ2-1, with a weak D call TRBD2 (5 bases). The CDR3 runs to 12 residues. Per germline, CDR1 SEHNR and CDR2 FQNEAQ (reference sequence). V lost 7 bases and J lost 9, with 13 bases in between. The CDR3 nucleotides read TGTGCCAGCAAGACTAATCCGGGTGAGCAGTTCTTC. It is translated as CASKTNPGEQFF.

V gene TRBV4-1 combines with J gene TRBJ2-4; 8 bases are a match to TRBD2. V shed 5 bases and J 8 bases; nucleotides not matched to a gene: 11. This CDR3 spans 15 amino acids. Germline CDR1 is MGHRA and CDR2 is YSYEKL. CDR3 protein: CASSYSIGGADIQYF. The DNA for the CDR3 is TGCGCCAGCAGCTACTCTATCGGGGGGGCAGACATTCAGTACTTC.

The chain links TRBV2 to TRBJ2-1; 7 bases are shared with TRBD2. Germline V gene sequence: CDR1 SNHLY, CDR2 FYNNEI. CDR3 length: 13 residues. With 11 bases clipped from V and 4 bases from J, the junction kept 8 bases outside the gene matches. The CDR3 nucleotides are TGTGCCGGGGCGGGGGAACTGTACAATGAGCAGTTCTTC. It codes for CAGAGELYNEQFF.

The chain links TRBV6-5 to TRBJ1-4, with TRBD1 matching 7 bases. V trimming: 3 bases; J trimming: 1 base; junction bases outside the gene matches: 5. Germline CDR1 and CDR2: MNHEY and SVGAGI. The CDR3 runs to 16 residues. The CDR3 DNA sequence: TGTGCCAGCAGTTATGCAGGGGGAGGAACTAATGAAAAACTGTTTTTT. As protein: CASSYAGGGTNEKLFF.

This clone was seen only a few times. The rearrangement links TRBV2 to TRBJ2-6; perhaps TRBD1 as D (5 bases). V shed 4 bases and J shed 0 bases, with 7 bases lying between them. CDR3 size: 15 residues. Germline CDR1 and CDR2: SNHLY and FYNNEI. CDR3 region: CASSADSSGANVLTF. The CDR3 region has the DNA TGTGCCAGCAGTGCCGACAGCTCTGGGGCCAACGTCCTGACTTTC.

The CDR3 protein is CASSLPGQGINEQYF. CDR3 nucleotide sequence: TGTGCCAGCAGTCTCCCGGGACAGGGGATCAACGAGCAGTACTTC. The chain couples TRBV28 to TRBJ2-7; 10 bases are a match to TRBD1. The V and J ends lost 5 bases and 5 bases, in that order; junction bases with no gene match: 9. Germline loops: CDR1 MDHEN, CDR2 SYDVKM. This CDR3 is built from 15 residues.

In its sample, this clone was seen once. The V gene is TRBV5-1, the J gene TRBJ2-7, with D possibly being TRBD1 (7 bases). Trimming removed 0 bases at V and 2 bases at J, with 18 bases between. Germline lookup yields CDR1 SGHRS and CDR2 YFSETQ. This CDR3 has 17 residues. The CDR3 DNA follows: TGCGCCAGCAGCTTGGCTTTGGGGGGCAGGGGGGCCTACGAGCAGTACTTC. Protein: CASSLALGGRGAYEQYF.

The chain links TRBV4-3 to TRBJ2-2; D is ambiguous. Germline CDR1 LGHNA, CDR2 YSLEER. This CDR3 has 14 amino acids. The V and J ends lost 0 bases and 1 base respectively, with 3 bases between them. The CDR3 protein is CASSQERNTGELFF. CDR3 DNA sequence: TGCGCCAGCAGCCAAGAGCGGAACACCGGGGAGCTGTTTTTT.

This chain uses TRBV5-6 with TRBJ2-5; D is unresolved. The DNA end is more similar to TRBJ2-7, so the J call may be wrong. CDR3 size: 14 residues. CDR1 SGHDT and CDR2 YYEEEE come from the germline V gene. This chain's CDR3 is CASSLGTKDYEQYF. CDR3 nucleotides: TGTGCCAGCAGCTTGGGGACCAAGGACTACGAGCAGTACTTC.

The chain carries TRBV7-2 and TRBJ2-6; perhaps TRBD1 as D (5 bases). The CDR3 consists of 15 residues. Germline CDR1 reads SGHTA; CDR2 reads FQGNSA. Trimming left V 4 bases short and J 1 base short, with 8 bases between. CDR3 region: CASSYRFSGANVLTF. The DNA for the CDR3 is TGTGCCAGCAGCTACAGGTTTTCTGGGGCCAACGTCCTGACTTTC.

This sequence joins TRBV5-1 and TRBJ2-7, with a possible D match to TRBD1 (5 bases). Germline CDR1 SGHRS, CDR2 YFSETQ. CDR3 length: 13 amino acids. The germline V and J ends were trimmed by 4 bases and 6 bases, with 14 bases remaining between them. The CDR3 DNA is TGCGCCAGCAGCCCCGGGCAGGGTGGCGAGCAGTACTTC. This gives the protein CASSPGQGGEQYF.

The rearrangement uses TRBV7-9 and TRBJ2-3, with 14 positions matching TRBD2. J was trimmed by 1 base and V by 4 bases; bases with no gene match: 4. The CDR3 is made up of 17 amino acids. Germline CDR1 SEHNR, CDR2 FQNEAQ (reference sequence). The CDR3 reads CASSSTSGGARTDTQYF. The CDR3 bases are TGTGCCAGCAGCTCGACTAGCGGGGGGGCTCGCACAGATACGCAGTATTTT.